This T cell receptor beta chain is drawn from a study of T cell changes during pregnancy in multiple sclerosis (dated by TCRdb to the late 2010s). For the wider study: The study examined how the T cell repertoire changed over the course of pregnancy in women with multiple sclerosis.

CDR1 and CDR2 are drawn from the germline V gene (reference sequence): MNHEY, SMNVEV. From V the trimming removes 7 bases and from J it removes 6 bases, while the gene matches leave 5 bases of the junction unaccounted for. Spanning cysteine to phenylalanine, the CDR3 consists of 13 amino acids. CDR3 DNA only is kept here, 39 bases in frame from base 1. Library preparation employed the immunoSEQ multiplex PCR assay. TCRdb stores this immuneACCESS table with in-frame sequences only. Part of the clones is absent; in the studies checked, under half of the shortfall reflects unresolved V genes, and no reason is known for the rest. For this sample the table gives 20,000 to 25,000 clones, of which over 75% were detected only once. About 7.6% of the sample goes to the ten largest clones. Worth noting for this clone: The target of this receptor is not known. No qualities accompany the bases; no much larger clone lies one base away.

The receptor was isolated from a female donor with multiple sclerosis, enrolled in a pregnancy study. The source material was CD8+ T cells from peripheral blood mononuclear cells, sampled before pregnancy. The rearrangement joined TRBV27 to TRBJ2-2, and TRBD1 aligns with 7 junction nucleotides. The CDR3 has the sequence CASTHRGAGELFF. The nucleotides read TGTGCCAGCACCCACAGGGGAGCCGGGGAGCTGTTTTTT.